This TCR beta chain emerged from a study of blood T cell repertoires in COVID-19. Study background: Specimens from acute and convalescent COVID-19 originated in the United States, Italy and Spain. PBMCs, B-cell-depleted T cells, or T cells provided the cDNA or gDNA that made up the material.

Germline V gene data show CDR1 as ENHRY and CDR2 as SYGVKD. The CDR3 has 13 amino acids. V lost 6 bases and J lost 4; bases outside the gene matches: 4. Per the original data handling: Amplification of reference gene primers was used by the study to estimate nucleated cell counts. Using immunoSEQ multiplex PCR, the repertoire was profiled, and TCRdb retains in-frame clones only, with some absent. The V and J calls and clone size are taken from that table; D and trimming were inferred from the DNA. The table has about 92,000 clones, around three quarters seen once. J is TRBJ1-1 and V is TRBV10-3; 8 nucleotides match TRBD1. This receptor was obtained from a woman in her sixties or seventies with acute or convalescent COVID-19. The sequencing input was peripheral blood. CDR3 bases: TGTGCCATCAGCGAGGACAGGGTCACTGAAGCTTTCTTT. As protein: CAISEDRVTEAFF.